This TCR beta chain was profiled in a study of blood T cell repertoires in COVID-19. For the study at large: Acute and convalescent COVID-19 specimens originated in the United States, Italy and Spain. Sources were T cells, B-cell-depleted T cells, or PBMCs; the material itself was cDNA or gDNA.

Original methodology: Reference gene primer amplification in the assay estimated nucleated cell counts. Method: immunoSEQ multiplex PCR; TCRdb's copy keeps in-frame clones and lacks some. V and J calls and clone size are given by that table; D and trimming were obtained from the DNA. This table has a few hundred thousand clones, around 85% appearing once. Germline V gene sequence: CDR1 SGDLS, CDR2 YYNGEE. This CDR3 region has 14 residues. V was trimmed by 2 bases and J by 1 base, leaving 9 bases between them. V gene TRBV9 combines with J gene TRBJ1-1, with a possible D match to TRBD1 (5 bases). Material for sequencing was peripheral blood. The origin of this receptor is a young woman with acute or convalescent COVID-19. The CDR3 DNA reads as TGTGCCAGCAGCGTGCAGGGAGGGAACACTGAAGCTTTCTTT. Translated: CASSVQGGNTEAFF. The whole variable domain, remainder taken from reference TRBV9 and TRBJ1-1, is DSGVTQTPKHLITATGQRVTLRCSPRSGDLSVYWYQQSLDQGLQFLIQYYNGEERAKGNILERFSAQQFPDLHSELNLSSLELGDSALYFCASSVQGGNTEAFFGQGTRLTVV.